This is a list of T cell receptor beta chains from one sample in a study of control samples from healthy donors and cancer patients. Profiling relied on immunoSEQ multiplex PCR, and the TCRdb table lists in-frame clones only, not all of them. The sample carries approximately 120,000 clones, roughly 89% recorded once. Material for sequencing was blood. These receptors all come from a woman aged 45-60 years in good health. Both conserved end residues are part of each CDR3. The D gene is left open where the match is weak. A clone size is listed for some rows: how often the clone was seen (once, few, many), or a class if it is expanded.

d_call	v_call	j_call	clone_size	cdr3_nt	cdr3_aa
-	TRBV9	TRBJ2-1	once	TGTGCCAGCGGCCGGGACGTAGCAGTGGATGAGCAGTTCTTC	CASGRDVAVDEQFF
TRBD1	TRBV5-4	TRBJ2-2	-	TGTGCCAGCAGCGGGCAGGGGGTTGTCACCGGGGAGCTGTTTTTT	CASSGQGVVTGELFF
-	TRBV18	TRBJ1-3	-	TGTGCCAGCTCCCCCGGGACAAACGGAAACACCATATATTTT	CASSPGTNGNTIYF
-	TRBV5-1	TRBJ1-3	-	TGCGCCAGCAGCTTAGGCGAGACAGCTGGAAACACCATATATTTT	CASSLGETAGNTIYF
TRBD2	TRBV29-1	TRBJ2-1	-	TGCAGCGTTGAAGATCTGGGTGGACTAGCTGCCTACAATGAGCAGTTCTTC	CSVEDLGGLAAYNEQFF
-	TRBV2	TRBJ2-5	once	TGTGCCGGTCAGGAAGAGACCCAGTACTTC	CAGQEETQYF
TRBD1	TRBV5-6	TRBJ1-4	-	TGTGCCAGCAGCACCCCGACAGGGGGCGATGAAAAACTGTTTTTT	CASSTPTGGDEKLFF
-	TRBV4-3	TRBJ2-3	-	TGCGCCAGCAGCCAAGATAACGTAGTCTGGGCAGATACGCAGTATTTT	CASSQDNVVWADTQYF
-	TRBV27	TRBJ1-1	-	TGTGCCAGCAGTTTATCGCCTACCGGGACAGAAGCTTTCTTT	CASSLSPTGTEAFF
TRBD2	TRBV24-1	TRBJ2-2	-	TGTGCCACCAGTGACCATAAGGGACTAGCGGGGAACACCGGGGAGCTGTTTTTT	CATSDHKGLAGNTGELFF